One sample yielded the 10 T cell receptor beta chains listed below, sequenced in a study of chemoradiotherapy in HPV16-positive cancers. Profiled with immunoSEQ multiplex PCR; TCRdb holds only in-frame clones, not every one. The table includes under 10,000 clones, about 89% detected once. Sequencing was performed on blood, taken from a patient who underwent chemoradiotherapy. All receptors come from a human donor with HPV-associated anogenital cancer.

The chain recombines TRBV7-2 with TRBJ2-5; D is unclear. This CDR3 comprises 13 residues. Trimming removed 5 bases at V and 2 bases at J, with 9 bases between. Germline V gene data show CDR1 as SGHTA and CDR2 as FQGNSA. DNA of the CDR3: TGTGCCAGCAGCCCAGAGCTACAAGAGACCCAGTACTTC. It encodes CASSPELQETQYF.

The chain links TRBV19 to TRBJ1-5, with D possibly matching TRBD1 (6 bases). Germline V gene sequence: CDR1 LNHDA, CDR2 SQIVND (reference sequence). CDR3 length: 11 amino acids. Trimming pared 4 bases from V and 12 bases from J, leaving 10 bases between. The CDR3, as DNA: TGTGCCAGTAGTAAAACAGGGATCCAGCATTTT. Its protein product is CASSKTGIQHF.

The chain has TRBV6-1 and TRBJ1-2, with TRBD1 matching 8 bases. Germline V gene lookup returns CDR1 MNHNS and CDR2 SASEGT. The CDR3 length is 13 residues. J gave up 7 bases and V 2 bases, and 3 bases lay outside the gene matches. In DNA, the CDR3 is TGTGCCAGCAGTGAACAGGGGGCGCTTGGCTACACCTTC. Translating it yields CASSEQGALGYTF.

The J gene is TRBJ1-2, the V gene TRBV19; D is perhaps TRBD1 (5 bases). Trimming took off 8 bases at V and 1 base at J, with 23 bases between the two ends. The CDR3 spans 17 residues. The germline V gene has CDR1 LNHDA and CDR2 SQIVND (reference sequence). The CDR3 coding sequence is TGTGCCAGTCGCACTCCGGGACCGAGGATAAGTAACTATGGCTACACCTTC. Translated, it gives CASRTPGPRISNYGYTF.

In nucleotides, the CDR3 is TGTGCCAGCAGGGACTCCCCCGGGGAGCTGTTTTTT. Amino acids: CASRDSPGELFF. This chain uses TRBV28 with TRBJ2-2, with a tentative D call TRBD2 (5 bases). Germline CDR1 reads MDHEN; CDR2 reads SYDVKM. Trimming shortened V by 6 bases and J by 6 bases, and 8 bases separated the two germline ends. This CDR3 region has 12 residues.

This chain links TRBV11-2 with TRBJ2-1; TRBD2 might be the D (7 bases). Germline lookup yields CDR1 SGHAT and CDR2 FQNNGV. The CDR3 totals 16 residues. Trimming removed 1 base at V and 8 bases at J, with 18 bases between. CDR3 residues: CASSLGRGARFHEQFF. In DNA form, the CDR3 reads TGTGCCAGCAGCTTAGGACGGGGGGCCCGCTTCCATGAGCAGTTCTTC.

The CDR3 nucleotides read TGTGCCAGCAGTTCTGGAACAGATACGCAGTATTTT. Encoded protein: CASSSGTDTQYF. V usage is TRBV28 and J usage is TRBJ2-3; D unclear. Germline V gives CDR1 MDHEN, CDR2 SYDVKM. This CDR3 spans 12 amino acids. V lost 4 bases and J 3 bases, leaving 5 bases between the germline ends.

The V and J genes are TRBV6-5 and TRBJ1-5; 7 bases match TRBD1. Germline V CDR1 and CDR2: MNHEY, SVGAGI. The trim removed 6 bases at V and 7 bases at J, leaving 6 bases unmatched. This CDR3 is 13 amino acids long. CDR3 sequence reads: CASRLQGNQPQHF. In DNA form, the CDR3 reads TGTGCCAGCAGATTACAGGGGAACCAGCCCCAGCATTTT.

CDR3 loop: CSVDRREMPYNEQFF. CDR3 DNA: TGCAGCGTTGACAGGCGGGAGATGCCCTACAATGAGCAGTTCTTC. The V call is TRBV29-1, the J call TRBJ2-1; 7 bases map to TRBD2. The CDR3 length is 15 residues. V was pared by 3 bases and J by 2 bases, with 7 bases of the junction left unmatched. Per germline, CDR1 SQVTM and CDR2 ANQGSEA.

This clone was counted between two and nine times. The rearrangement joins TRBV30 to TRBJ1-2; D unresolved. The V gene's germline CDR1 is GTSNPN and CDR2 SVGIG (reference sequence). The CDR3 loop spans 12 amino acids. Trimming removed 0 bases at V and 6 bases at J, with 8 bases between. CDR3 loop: CAWSVRGDGYTF. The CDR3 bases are TGTGCCTGGAGTGTACGTGGCGATGGCTACACCTTC.